Listed below are T cell receptor beta chains from one sample, sequenced in a study of T cells and copy number aberrations in small-cell lung cancer. The method was immunoSEQ multiplex PCR; TCRdb's version includes in-frame clones alone and lacks a portion of them. In the table there are over a hundred clones, over 80% of which are singletons. Specimen: tumor tissue. These receptors originate from a man between 65 and 85 years old with small cell lung cancer. Each CDR3 is given with its conserved first and last residue. The D gene is left open where the match is weak.

CDR3aa: CASSRKSVGAGTEAFF
len: 16
j_gene: TRBJ1-1
v_gene: TRBV7-3
d_gene: NA

CDR3aa: CAWGTWTREQFF
len: 12
j_gene: TRBJ2-1
v_gene: TRBV30
d_gene: NA

CDR3aa: CASQRAFGYGYTF
len: 13
j_gene: TRBJ1-2
v_gene: TRBV25-1
d_gene: NA

CDR3aa: CASSAGSNRDTEAFF
len: 15
j_gene: TRBJ1-1
v_gene: TRBV19
d_gene: NA

CDR3aa: CASSYFRTAYGYTF
len: 14
j_gene: TRBJ1-2
v_gene: TRBV6-5
d_gene: NA

CDR3aa: CASSVDRGGGYTF
len: 13
j_gene: TRBJ1-2
v_gene: TRBV7-2
d_gene: TRBD1

CDR3aa: CASSQVGGEEKLFF
len: 14
j_gene: TRBJ1-4
v_gene: TRBV14
d_gene: NA

CDR3aa: CSVEGLHEAFF
len: 11
j_gene: TRBJ1-1
v_gene: TRBV29-1
d_gene: NA

CDR3aa: CASSQGDSFYGYTF
len: 14
j_gene: TRBJ1-2
v_gene: TRBV4-1
d_gene: NA

CDR3aa: CASSLSGNGGNEQFF
len: 15
j_gene: TRBJ2-1
v_gene: TRBV27
d_gene: TRBD2

CDR3aa: CASSQVPGSVYGYTF
len: 15
j_gene: TRBJ1-2
v_gene: TRBV4-1
d_gene: NA

CDR3aa: CASTPVDTPAEAFF
len: 14
j_gene: TRBJ1-1
v_gene: TRBV19
d_gene: NA

CDR3aa: CASNSGYTYEQYF
len: 13
j_gene: TRBJ2-7
v_gene: TRBV5-1
d_gene: NA

CDR3aa: CASSPGYSDYGYTF
len: 14
j_gene: TRBJ1-2
v_gene: TRBV7-3
d_gene: NA

CDR3aa: CASSLGGLNEQFF
len: 13
j_gene: TRBJ2-1
v_gene: TRBV7-3
d_gene: NA

CDR3aa: CAWSGRWWFHEQYF
len: 14
j_gene: TRBJ2-7
v_gene: TRBV30
d_gene: NA

CDR3aa: CASSMWGEGTDTQYF
len: 15
j_gene: TRBJ2-3
v_gene: TRBV28
d_gene: NA

CDR3aa: CASSRPTGTMEGYTF
len: 15
j_gene: TRBJ1-2
v_gene: TRBV14
d_gene: TRBD1

CDR3aa: CASSNGLGEQYF
len: 12
j_gene: TRBJ2-7
v_gene: TRBV6-6
d_gene: NA

CDR3aa: CASRALNTEAFF
len: 12
j_gene: TRBJ1-1
v_gene: TRBV4-1
d_gene: NA

CDR3aa: CASSFRSGGVETQYF
len: 15
j_gene: TRBJ2-5
v_gene: TRBV5-4
d_gene: TRBD2

CDR3aa: CASSVGSGGANEQFF
len: 15
j_gene: TRBJ2-1
v_gene: TRBV9
d_gene: TRBD2

CDR3aa: CASSFLQSWTEAFF
len: 14
j_gene: TRBJ1-1
v_gene: TRBV7-9
d_gene: NA